This entry describes one T cell receptor beta chain. The target antigen is unknown. This record comes from a study of vaccination and CD4 T cells after COVID-19. Study overall: Participants were vaccinated with two doses, given as either BNT162b2 or mRNA-1273 vaccine. Cells were stimulated with overlapping spike peptides from SARS-CoV-2, HCoV-NL63, HCoV-OC43 and HCoV-229E.

V dropped 4 bases and J dropped 1 base, with 8 bases sitting between them. Germline loops: CDR1 MNHEY, CDR2 SVGEGT. This CDR3 comprises 14 residues. The Oncomine TCR Beta short-read assay was applied to DNA of cultured CD4+ T cells. TCRdb re-called the PCR reads through MiXCR, storing one row per CDR3 protein. Of under 20,000 distinct CDR3 sequences in the sample, 44% are singletons; the top ten hold approximately 24%. The treatment is: 10-day PBMC culture with coronavirus spike peptide pools or control peptides (ViraFEST assay). Findings and limits, study-wide: The median count of SARS-CoV-2-reactive clonotypes rose from approximately 21 to 40, not significantly. Early post-infection timepoints were missing, and relatively few convalescent patients were studied.

The chain couples TRBV6-2 or TRBV6-3 to TRBJ2-1, with D unclear. This specimen was CD4+ T cells from blood, cultured in vitro, taken before SARS-CoV-2 vaccination. The sequence was obtained from a human donor who had recovered from COVID-19. As DNA, the CDR3 is TGTGCCAGCAGTTGGGCCGGGTCCTACAATGAGCAGTTCTTC. This gives the protein CASSWAGSYNEQFF.